A selection of T cell receptor beta chains follows, all from one sample in a study of beta chain features in type 1 diabetes. Assay: immunoSEQ multiplex PCR; the TCRdb copy retains only in-frame clones and omits some. Of around 100,000 clones listed, under 30% are singletons. The sample was central memory CD4+ T cells from blood. The origin of the receptors is a woman aged 18-29 years with type 1 diabetes. Both conserved end residues are part of each CDR3. The D gene is left open where the match is weak. Rows give clone size only sometimes, using once, few, many, or a class for an expanded clone.

J gene	V gene	clone size	D gene	CDR3 protein	CDR3 DNA
TRBJ2-1	TRBV7-9	few	TRBD2	CASSLPSGREYNEQFF	TGTGCCAGCAGCTTACCTAGCGGGAGAGAGTACAATGAGCAGTTCTTC
TRBJ2-1	TRBV10-1	once	TRBD1	CASSESGQGAREQFF	TGCGCCAGCAGTGAGTCAGGACAGGGGGCTCGTGAGCAGTTCTTC
TRBJ1-4	TRBV30	many	TRBD1	CACATGGSEKLFF	TGTGCCTGTGCGACAGGGGGTAGTGAAAAACTGTTTTTT
TRBJ2-3	TRBV29-1	NA	TRBD1	CSVEEGGQGTDTQYF	TGCAGCGTTGAAGAGGGCGGACAGGGCACAGATACGCAGTATTTT
TRBJ2-3	TRBV7-9	few	TRBD1	CASSQGGGTDTQYF	TGTGCCAGCAGCCAAGGGGGCGGCACAGATACGCAGTATTTT
TRBJ2-5	TRBV2	NA	NA	CASRLGETQYF	TGTGCCAGCAGGCTAGGAGAGACCCAGTACTTC
TRBJ2-1	TRBV27	few	TRBD2	CASSPDLGYLSGRRSYNEQFF	TGTGCCAGCAGTCCGGACCTGGGGTATCTGTCCGGGAGGAGGTCCTACAATGAGCAGTTCTTC
TRBJ1-1	TRBV9	NA	NA	CASSPGVAGNTEAFF	TGTGCCAGCAGCCCTGGCGTCGCAGGCAACACTGAAGCTTTCTTT
TRBJ2-1	TRBV6-6	few	TRBD2	CASSYSAGGNEQFF	TGTGCCAGCAGTTACTCCGCGGGAGGGAATGAGCAGTTCTTC
TRBJ1-4	TRBV4-2	few	NA	CASSPNLGADEKLFF	TGTGCCAGCTCCCCTAATTTGGGGGCCGATGAAAAACTGTTTTTT
TRBJ2-2	TRBV6-1	NA	TRBD1	CASSEVATGGGNTGELFF	TGTGCCAGCAGTGAAGTCGCTACAGGGGGAGGGAACACCGGGGAGCTGTTTTTT
TRBJ2-1	TRBV27	few	TRBD1	CASSSDRVANEQFF	TGTGCCAGCAGTTCGGACAGGGTGGCTAATGAGCAGTTCTTC
TRBJ1-5	TRBV28	few	TRBD1	CASSQLTGAGNQPQHF	TGTGCCAGCAGCCAATTGACAGGGGCTGGAAATCAGCCCCAGCATTTT
TRBJ2-3	TRBV7-2	NA	TRBD1	CASSPSRGRTDTQYF	TGTGCCAGCAGCCCCTCCAGGGGGCGTACAGATACGCAGTATTTT
TRBJ2-5	TRBV29-1	few	NA	CSVALPGRGETQYF	TGCAGCGTTGCTCTCCCCGGACGGGGAGAGACCCAGTACTTC
TRBJ2-1	TRBV7-2	NA	NA	CASGTQGGINEQFF	TGTGCCAGCGGGACCCAAGGGGGTATCAATGAGCAGTTCTTC
TRBJ2-7	TRBV28	few	TRBD1	CASTTGTAYEQYF	TGTGCCAGCACGACCGGGACAGCCTACGAGCAGTACTTC
TRBJ2-3	TRBV2	NA	TRBD2	CASSRLAGTDTQYF	TGTGCCAGCAGTCGACTAGCGGGTACAGATACGCAGTATTTT
TRBJ2-3	TRBV5-1	NA	NA	CASSLSQGWADTQYF	TGCGCCAGCAGCTTGTCGCAGGGTTGGGCAGATACGCAGTATTTT
TRBJ1-1	TRBV2	many	TRBD1	CASRGQGNTEAFF	TGTGCCAGCAGGGGACAGGGGAACACTGAAGCTTTCTTT
TRBJ1-4	TRBV18	NA	TRBD1	CASSQTGENEKLFF	TGTGCCAGCTCACAGACAGGGGAGAATGAAAAACTGTTTTTT
TRBJ2-2	TRBV19	NA	NA	CASRRPDLDTGELFF	TGTGCCAGTAGGAGACCCGACTTGGACACCGGGGAGCTGTTTTTT